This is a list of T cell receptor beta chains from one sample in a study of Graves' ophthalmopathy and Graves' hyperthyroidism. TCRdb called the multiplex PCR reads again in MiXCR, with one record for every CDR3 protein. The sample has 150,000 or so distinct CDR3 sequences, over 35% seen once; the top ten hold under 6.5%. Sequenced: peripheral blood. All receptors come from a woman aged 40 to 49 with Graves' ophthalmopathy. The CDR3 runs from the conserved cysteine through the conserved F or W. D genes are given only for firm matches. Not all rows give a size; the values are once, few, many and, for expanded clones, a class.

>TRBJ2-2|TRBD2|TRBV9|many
TGTGCCAGCAGCGTAGGCGGGGGGAGCGGGGAGCTGTTTTTT
CASSVGGGSGELFF
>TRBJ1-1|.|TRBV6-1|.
TGTGCCAGCAGTCCGCGGGGACCAAACACTGAAGCTTTCTTT
CASSPRGPNTEAFF
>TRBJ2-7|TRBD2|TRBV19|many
TGTGCCAGTAGTCGACTAGCGAGCTCCTACGAGCAGTACTTC
CASSRLASSYEQYF
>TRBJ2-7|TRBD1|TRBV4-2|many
TGTGCCAGCAGCCCACGACAGGGGGTTCTCCACGAGCAGTACTTC
CASSPRQGVLHEQYF
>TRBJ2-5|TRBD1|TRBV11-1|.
TGTGCCAGCAGCCGACCTCCCGGGACAGGTACCCAAGAGACCCAGTACTTC
CASSRPPGTGTQETQYF
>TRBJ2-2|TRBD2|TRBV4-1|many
TGCGCCAGCAGTGGTCTCACCGGGGGGACCGGGGAGCTGTTTTTT
CASSGLTGGTGELFF
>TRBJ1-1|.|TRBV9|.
TGTGCCAGCAGCGTAGGATCAAGGGGGACTGAAGCTTTCTTT
CASSVGSRGTEAFF
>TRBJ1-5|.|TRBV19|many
TGTGCCAGTAGTATAGTGGGCCAGCCCCAGCATTTT
CASSIVGQPQHF
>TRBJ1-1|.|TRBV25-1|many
TGTGCCAGCAGTGAAGGGAGGCAGGAATACACTGAAGCTTTCTTT
CASSEGRQEYTEAFF
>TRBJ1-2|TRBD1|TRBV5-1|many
TGCGCCAGCACACCCGGGACAGGGGCCGGCTATGGCTACACCTTC
CASTPGTGAGYGYTF
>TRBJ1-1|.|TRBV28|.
TGTGCCAGCAGTTTCCCAGGGGAAACAAACACTGAAGCTTTCTTT
CASSFPGETNTEAFF
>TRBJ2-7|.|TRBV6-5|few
TGTGCCAGCAGTTACAGGGACCAGCCCCTCTACGAGCAGTACTTC
CASSYRDQPLYEQYF
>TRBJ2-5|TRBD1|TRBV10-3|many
TGTGCCATCGGGGACAGGGGTGATTCGGAACAAGAGACCCAGTACTTC
CAIGDRGDSEQETQYF
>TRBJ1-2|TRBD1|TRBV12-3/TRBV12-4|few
TGTGCCAGCAGACCGACAGGGGATGGCTACACCTTC
CASRPTGDGYTF
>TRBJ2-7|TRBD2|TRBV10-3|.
TGTGCCATCAGGCCGGGACTAGCGATCGACGAGCAGTACTTC
CAIRPGLAIDEQYF
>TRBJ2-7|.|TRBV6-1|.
TGTGCCATTACGGACGGAGACGAGCAGTACTTC
CAITDGDEQYF
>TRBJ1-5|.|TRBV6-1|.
TGTGCCACCAGCAGGGGCCGCAATCAGCCCCAGCATTTT
CATSRGRNQPQHF
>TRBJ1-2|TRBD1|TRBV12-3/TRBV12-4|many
TGTGCCAGCACCCGGACAGGGGCTAACTATGGCTACACCTTC
CASTRTGANYGYTF
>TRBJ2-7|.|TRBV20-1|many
TGCAGTGCTAGTCTTCAGGGTCGGTACGAGCAGTACTTC
CSASLQGRYEQYF
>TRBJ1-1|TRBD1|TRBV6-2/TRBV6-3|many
TGTGCCAGCAGCACCGGACAGGGGGCGGACTTT
CASSTGQGADF
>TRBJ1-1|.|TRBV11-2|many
TGTGCCAGCAGCTTAAGGTTGGGCGGGCGTAGTAGGACTGAAGCTTTCTTT
CASSLRLGGRSRTEAFF
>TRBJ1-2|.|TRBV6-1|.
TGTGCCAGCAGTGAAGCGCAGGTACTCTATGGCTACACCTTC
CASSEAQVLYGYTF
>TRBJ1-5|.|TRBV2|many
TGTGCCAGCAGTGATAACAGTCAGCCCCAGCATTTT
CASSDNSQPQHF
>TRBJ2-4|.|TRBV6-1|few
TGTGCCAGCAGCACAACGGATACAGCCAAAAACATTCAGTACTTC
CASSTTDTAKNIQYF
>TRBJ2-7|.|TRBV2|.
TGTGCCAGCAGCTCCACTGCAGGGGCGAGCTCCTACGAGCAGTACTTC
CASSSTAGASSYEQYF
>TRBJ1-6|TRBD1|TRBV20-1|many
TGCAGTGCGTCCCGTTTTGGGACAGCGGGGTTT
CSASRFGTAGF
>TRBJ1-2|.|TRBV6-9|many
TGTGCCAGCAGTTATTTAGTCGGGCGGGACATATATGGCTACACCTTC
CASSYLVGRDIYGYTF
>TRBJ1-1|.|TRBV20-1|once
TGCAGTGCTAGGAGGTCTGCCTCCTACCACACTGAAGCTTTCTTT
CSARRSASYHTEAFF
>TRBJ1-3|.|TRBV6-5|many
TGTGCCAGCAGTTACTCTTCCACCCTCGGAAACACCATATATTTT
CASSYSSTLGNTIYF
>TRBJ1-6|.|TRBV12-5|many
TGTGCTAGTGGCCCCGACGGATTTAATTCACCCCTCCACTTT
CASGPDGFNSPLHF
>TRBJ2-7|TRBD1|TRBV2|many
TGTGCCAGCAGTGAAGCGCTCGGGCAGGGGGCGAAGGAGCAGTACTTC
CASSEALGQGAKEQYF
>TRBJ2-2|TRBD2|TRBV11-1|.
TGTGCCAGCAGCCCACTAGCGGGGACGAACACCGGGGAGCTGTTTTTT
CASSPLAGTNTGELFF
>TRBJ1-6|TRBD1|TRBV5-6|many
TGTGCCAGCAGCTTGGAAGGGTCGTCGGACAGGCCACACCATAGTGGTTCACCCCTCCACTTT
CASSLEGSSDRPHHSGSPLHF
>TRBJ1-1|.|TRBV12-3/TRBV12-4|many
TGTGCCAGCAGCGGAGGGGGTTTGGGCACTGAAGCTTTCTTT
CASSGGGLGTEAFF
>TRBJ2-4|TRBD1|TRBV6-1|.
TGTGCCAGCAGCCACGACAGGGACCTAGCCAAAAACATTCAGTACTTC
CASSHDRDLAKNIQYF
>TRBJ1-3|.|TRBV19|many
TGTGCCAGTAGTCCTAACAGGGCGACCATATATTTT
CASSPNRATIYF
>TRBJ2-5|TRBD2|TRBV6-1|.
TGTGCCAGCACCAAAGCGGGAGGGCCATGGGAGACCCAGTACTTC
CASTKAGGPWETQYF
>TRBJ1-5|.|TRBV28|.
TGTGCCAGCAACAGGGAAAATCAGCCCCAGCATTTT
CASNRENQPQHF
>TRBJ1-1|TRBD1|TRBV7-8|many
TGTGCCAGCAGCTACACAGGGGACACTGAAGCTTTCTTT
CASSYTGDTEAFF
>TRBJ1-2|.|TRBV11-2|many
TGTGCCAGCAGCTTCACCGTCCTTAGCTATGGCTACACCTTC
CASSFTVLSYGYTF
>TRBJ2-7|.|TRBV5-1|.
TGCGCCAGCAGCTTGGCTGGGTTGGACTCCTACGAGCAGTACTTC
CASSLAGLDSYEQYF
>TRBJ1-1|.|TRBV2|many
TGTGCCAGCAGTGAAATAGGAGGGATTGGCACTGAAGCTTTCTTT
CASSEIGGIGTEAFF
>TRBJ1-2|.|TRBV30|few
TGTGCCTACTTCATCTTTGGCGGCTACACCTTC
CAYFIFGGYTF
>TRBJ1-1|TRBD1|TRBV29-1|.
TGCAGCGTTGTTGGGCGACAGGGAAACACTGAAGCTTTCTTT
CSVVGRQGNTEAFF
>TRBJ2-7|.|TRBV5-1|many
TGCGCCAGCAGCTTGGGTGGGGTCTTCTACGAGCAGTACTTC
CASSLGGVFYEQYF
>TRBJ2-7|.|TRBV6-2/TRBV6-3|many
TGTGCCAGCAGCCAAAACTCGGGGCAGTACTTC
CASSQNSGQYF
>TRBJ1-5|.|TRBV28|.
TGTGCCAGCAGTTTAGAGACAATGGCCGATAGCAATCAGCCCCAGCATTTT
CASSLETMADSNQPQHF
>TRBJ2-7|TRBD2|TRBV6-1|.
TGTGCCAGCAGACCTAGCGGGGGGGAATACGAGCAGTACTTC
CASRPSGGEYEQYF
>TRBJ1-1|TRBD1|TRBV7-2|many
TGTGCCAGCACGCTTATTCGGGGACAGGGGTTTGAAGCTTTCTTT
CASTLIRGQGFEAFF
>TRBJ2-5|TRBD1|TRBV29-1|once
TGCAGCGGTTACAGGGGGCTGGAGACCCAGTACTTC
CSGYRGLETQYF
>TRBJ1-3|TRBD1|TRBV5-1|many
TGCGCCAGCAGCTGGGGACAGGGTGACTCTGGAAACACCATATATTTT
CASSWGQGDSGNTIYF
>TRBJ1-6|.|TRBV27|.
TGTGCCAGCAGACTGGACAGAGCCACCTCCTATAATTCACCCCTCCACTTT
CASRLDRATSYNSPLHF
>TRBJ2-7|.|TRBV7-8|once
TGTGCCAGCAGCTTAGCCGGGTTTCCCTACGAGCAGTACTTC
CASSLAGFPYEQYF
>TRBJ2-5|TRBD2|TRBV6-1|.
TGTGCCAGCAGTGCTGTGGGGGGGTCCCAGTACTTC
CASSAVGGSQYF